This T cell receptor beta chain was recorded in a study of blood T cell repertoires in COVID-19. Study in general: The analysed material was cDNA or gDNA that came from T cells, B-cell-depleted T cells, or PBMCs.

TCRdb's table, derived via immunoSEQ multiplex PCR, lists solely in-frame clones and lacks some. The sample carries about 140,000 clones, about 90% recorded once. CDR3 length: 12 amino acids. Trimming removed 6 bases at V and 12 bases at J, with 15 bases between. Sequencing was done on a sample of peripheral blood. The clonotype comes from a woman between 50 and 59 years old with acute or convalescent COVID-19. The chain recombines TRBV12-3 or TRBV12-4 with TRBJ2-1; a weak D match, TRBD1 (5 bases). As DNA, the CDR3 is TGTGCCAGCAGCAGGGTCCCTGAAGGGCAGTTCTTC. As protein: CASSRVPEGQFF.